This TCR beta chain was profiled in a study of T cells in tuberculosis. Looking at the study overall: A South African cohort included IGRA-negative adolescents, latently infected IGRA-positive adolescents and adults with active tuberculosis.

Comment on this clone: Its antigen is as yet unknown.

CDR3 length equals 14 residues. V shed 6 bases and J shed 4 bases, with 14 bases lying between them. Germline CDR1 and CDR2: SNHLY and FYNNEI. Study observations and caveats: GMM-specific TCRs were nearer to active tuberculosis alpha repertoires, suggesting expansion.

Assay: immunoSEQ multiplex PCR; the TCRdb copy retains only in-frame clones and omits some. Seen here are roughly 29,000 clones, approximately 95% observed once, and the top ten hold about 4.9%. The V call is TRBV2, the J call TRBJ2-3; no clear D. Sequenced: PBMCs. The clonotype originates from a donor aged 10-30 years with latent tuberculosis or without tuberculosis infection. This CDR3 reads CASSYSLRSDTQYF. As DNA, the CDR3 is TGTGCCAGCAGCTATAGTCTGAGGTCAGATACGCAGTATTTT.